This T cell receptor (beta chain) was recorded in a study of Ad26.COV2.S vaccination and SARS-CoV-2 variants (dated by TCRdb to the early 2020s). Regarding the complete study: Vaccine-arm donors came from COV1001, a multicentre, randomized, double-blind, placebo-controlled phase I-IIa trial of Ad26.COV2.S in healthy adults. Investigators remained blinded to trial group allocation during experiments and outcome assessment. Dosing of Ad26.COV2.S was intramuscular, at either 5x10^10 or 1x10^11 viral particles, delivered as one shot or as two shots spaced 56 days apart. Trial participants were randomized into five groups of five: low-dose or high-dose Ad26.COV2.S given once or twice, or placebo on both occasions. The TCR-sequenced set comprised around 32 samples: approximately 19 Ad26.COV2.S vaccine recipients, 5 placebo recipients and 8 SARS-CoV-2 convalescent individuals. The specificity and breadth of SARS-CoV-2-reactive T cell receptors after Ad26.COV2.S vaccination were assessed by TCRbeta repertoire sequencing. Points the paper makes about the study in general: Vaccine and placebo recipients had comparable non-spike TCR breadth, which fits with the vaccine containing only spike. Comparing responses between vaccine doses or regimens was not something the study was powered to do. According to the authors, total T cell responses may have been underestimated by the TCR breadth and depth analyses. Substantial breadth of spike-specific CD8+ and CD4+ T cell responses was reported after vaccination. Spike-specific TCR breadth was higher in Ad26.COV2.S recipients than in placebo recipients (P = 0.0014).

Trimming takes 1 base from V and 5 bases from J, and the germline ends sit 11 bases apart. Spanning cysteine to phenylalanine, the CDR3 consists of 15 amino acids. The sequence is cut down to CDR3 DNA, 45 bases in frame from base 1. From the germline V gene (reference sequence), CDR1 is LNHDA and CDR2 is SQIVND. Remarks on this clone: What antigen it recognizes has not been identified. Base qualities were left out, and no much larger clone turns up one base away.

The treatment or condition label, read with the paper, signifies: around 19 received Ad26.COV2.S at low or high dose, single or two shots; 5 received placebo; per-sample allocation not given. For vaccine and placebo recipients, the sequenced repertoires came from samples collected on day 63 after the first injection. Cohort 1b enrolled roughly 25 adults aged 18-55 years at a single site in Boston, USA, between 29 July and 7 August 2020. As a vaccine, Ad26.COV2.S was a replication-incompetent adenovirus type 26 vector that expressed a prefusion-stabilized SARS-CoV-2 spike protein derived from the original Wuhan strain. The immunoSEQ Assay was used to sequence TCRbeta CDR3 regions. After extraction, genomic DNA underwent amplification by bias-controlled multiplex PCR, followed by high-throughput sequencing. As for the original processing: To quantify the absolute abundance of every unique TCRbeta CDR3 region, sequences were collapsed and filtered. T cell fraction was estimated by normalizing TCRbeta template counts to usable DNA, which was measured by amplifying reference genes present in all nucleated cells. Repertoire TCRs were annotated as SARS-CoV-2-specific by exact matching of V gene, CDR3 amino acid sequence and J gene to a known reactive TCR set. MIRA supplied the reference SARS-CoV-2 TCR set, which was filtered for enrichment in COVID-19-positive ImmuneCODE repertoires so that public or cross-reactive TCRs were removed. Based on the MIRA antigens, annotated TCRs were further analysed at the level of specific ORF or position within ORF. Breadth was defined as the number of annotated unique rearrangements divided by the total number of unique productive rearrangements, and depth was defined as the summed frequency of the annotated unique rearrangements. TCR breadth was compared between groups using two-sided Wilcoxon rank-sum tests. Held by TCRdb, this immuneACCESS table contains in-frame sequences only and omits some clones. Under half of the omission traces to an unresolved V gene where checked; the cause of the rest is unknown. The V and J calls and clone size were taken over from that table, and D and trimming were inferred from the DNA. The sample data list 300,000 to 450,000 clones, and 85% of these were observed just once. 2.5% to 3.5% of the sample comes from the top ten.

This chain is built from TRBV19 and TRBJ2-2; a confident D gene designation cannot be given. The sample here was peripheral blood, taken in a trial of Ad26.COV2.S vaccine versus placebo. The receptor's source is a person between 18 and 60 years old who received the Ad26.COV2.S COVID-19 vaccine or a placebo. The bases read TGTGCCAGTAGTATAGGGACCTCTGAGACCGGGGAGCTGTTTTTT. This codes for CASSIGTSETGELFF.